A selection of T cell receptor beta chains follows, all from one sample in a study of blood T cell repertoires in COVID-19. The data were produced by immunoSEQ multiplex PCR, yet TCRdb's version contains in-frame clones alone and is incomplete. Of around 250,000 clones in the sample, 85% to 90% were seen once. Sequencing was done on a sample of peripheral blood. The source is a woman aged 55-75 years with COVID-19, enrolled during active disease. The CDR3 runs from the conserved cysteine through the conserved F or W.

v_gene | CDR3aa
TRBV29-1 | CSVGEVSYGYTF
TRBV4-3 | CASSLLAGSYEQYF
TRBV9 | CASSVAGQGYTDTQYF
TRBV9 | CASSPGGVNIQYF
TRBV7-8 | CASSLAGREGSVEAFF
TRBV27 | CASSFNRDRGIYEQYF
TRBV4-3 | CASSQGTSRVNEQFF
TRBV7-9 | CASSLRGQPQHF
TRBV6-6 | CASSSGQRYYGYTF
TRBV5-4 | CASSLELGASEAFF
TRBV5-1 | CASSRGQGIYGYTF
TRBV6-2/TRBV6-3 | CASSLPGQGDTEAFF
TRBV6-5 | CASTRGPSYEQYF
TRBV19 | CASSIADGANYGYTF
TRBV6-5 | CASREDRGRETEAFF
TRBV5-4 | CASREQGSTNEKLFF
TRBV28 | CASSLLVGRLYGYTF
TRBV6-6 | CASSPRGGWGPNYGYTF
TRBV9 | CASSVDRPSYNEQFF
TRBV7-7 | CASSHHGAGTDTQYF
TRBV25-1 | CASINRVNTEAFF
TRBV4-2 | CASSQDYIWANTDTQYF